These T cell receptor beta chains were read from a single sample in a study of cytomegalovirus exposure and HLA in healthy donors. The method was immunoSEQ multiplex PCR; TCRdb's version includes in-frame clones alone and lacks a portion of them. The sample holds fewer than 200,000 clones; about three quarters are singletons and the top ten take less than 0.9%. The sample comprised PBMCs. The receptors were sampled from a female donor in good health and CMV-seronegative. The CDR3 runs from the conserved cysteine through the conserved F or W. The order of the fields is V gene, CDR3 protein.

v_gene: TRBV6-7; CDR3aa: CASSPPLYRGTQETQYF
v_gene: TRBV5-4; CDR3aa: CASSLENEQYF
v_gene: TRBV5-6; CDR3aa: CASSFLHRSSYEQYF
v_gene: TRBV6-6; CDR3aa: CASSRGQGGNQPQHF
v_gene: TRBV6-9; CDR3aa: CASGLRVSYEQYF
v_gene: TRBV19; CDR3aa: CASSTQGNSYEQYF
v_gene: TRBV6-5; CDR3aa: CASTTQGTNYGYTF
v_gene: TRBV7-2; CDR3aa: CASSLDGATDTQYF
v_gene: TRBV30; CDR3aa: CAWSVHEGASYGYTF
v_gene: TRBV4-2; CDR3aa: CASSQGRPNYGYTF
v_gene: TRBV11-2; CDR3aa: CASSPGQGPYEQYF
v_gene: TRBV5-4; CDR3aa: CASSGGTDPTDTQYF
v_gene: TRBV11-1; CDR3aa: CASSSPRGGKKRHETQYF
v_gene: TRBV6-5; CDR3aa: CASSPSGGIEQYF
v_gene: TRBV18; CDR3aa: CASSPPRLAGGVTDTQYF
v_gene: TRBV10-3; CDR3aa: CAIRRGIGDSPLHF
v_gene: TRBV29-1; CDR3aa: CSVDRDSNTGELFF
v_gene: TRBV21-1; CDR3aa: CASSVLATGELFF
v_gene: TRBV19; CDR3aa: CARTHRLHRTYGYTF
v_gene: TRBV5-1; CDR3aa: CASAGGRTDTQYF